The 23 T cell receptor beta chains presented below share a single source sample, sequenced in a study of a mutant IDH1 vaccine in newly diagnosed glioma. Here immunoSEQ multiplex PCR was the method, and the copy in TCRdb shows in-frame clones only, minus some. The sample contains 92,000 or so clones, around 80% of which appear only once. Time point: baseline, week 1 (first vaccination visit). The treatment is: pre-vaccination baseline after standard-of-care therapy. The sample consisted of PBMCs, taken from a glioma patient treated with radiotherapy, temozolomide or both. These TCRs come from a man aged 40-55 years with glioma. Some clones in this sample may be carry-over from other donors' samples.

This chain links TRBV5-1 with TRBJ2-3; no clear D. Germline CDR1 SGHRS, CDR2 YFSETQ. This CDR3 has 14 residues. The ends were cut back, 10 bases at V and 4 bases at J, with 19 bases in the middle. The DNA of the CDR3 is TGCGCCTCACGGACGGCAGACGGTCCAGATACGCAGTATTTT. Residues: CASRTADGPDTQYF.

By sample fraction, this clone is medium-sized. The chain recombines TRBV6-1 with TRBJ1-5; D unresolved. Germline V gene sequence: CDR1 MNHNS, CDR2 SASEGT. CDR3 length: 13 amino acids. The V end lost 6 bases, the J end lost 1 base, and 7 bases lay between the germline ends. Here the CDR3 DNA reads TGTGCCAGCAGACCTATGAGCAATCAGCCCCAGCATTTT. It yields the protein CASRPMSNQPQHF.

The chain carries TRBV10-2 and TRBJ1-5, with D maybe TRBD1 (5 bases). This CDR3 comprises 15 residues. The germline V and J ends were trimmed by 2 bases and 3 bases, with 11 bases remaining between them. CDR1 is WSHSY, CDR2 SAAADI, per germline. This chain's CDR3 is CASSEGTITNQPQHF. CDR3 coding DNA: TGCGCCAGCAGTGAGGGGACCATAACCAATCAGCCCCAGCATTTT.

This CDR3 reads CASSRKAGNTEAFF. The CDR3 nucleotides read TGTGCCAGCAGCAGAAAGGCGGGGAACACTGAAGCTTTCTTT. The J gene is TRBJ1-1, the V gene TRBV5-4; D gene uncertain. CDR3 length: 14 residues. Trimming left V 4 bases short and J 1 base short, with 11 bases between. Germline lookup yields CDR1 SGHNT and CDR2 YYREEE (reference sequence).

In regard to this clone: This sample also contains other DNA sequences that code for the same CDR3. The chain employs TRBV5-1 and TRBJ1-2, with TRBD1 as a possible D gene (5 bases). Germline values: CDR1 SGHRS, CDR2 YFSETQ. Trimming shortened V by 3 bases and J by 6 bases, and 9 bases separated the two germline ends. The CDR3 spans 12 residues. The CDR3 sequence is CASSSGLDGYTF. In DNA form, the CDR3 reads TGCGCCAGCAGCTCGGGACTTGATGGCTACACCTTC.

V usage is TRBV6-5 and J usage is TRBJ1-1, with D possibly matching TRBD1 (5 bases). Trimming removed 6 bases at V and 0 bases at J, with 14 bases between. The CDR3 is made up of 15 amino acids. Germline assignment: CDR1 MNHEY and CDR2 SVGAGI. CDR3 protein: CASSHTGGLNTEAFF. The CDR3 DNA follows: TGTGCCAGCAGCCACACAGGAGGTTTGAACACTGAAGCTTTCTTT.

This clone was counted once. This chain connects TRBV4-1 to TRBJ2-5; a weak D match, TRBD1 (5 bases). V was cut by 3 bases and J by 5 bases, with 13 bases left in between. This CDR3 region has 14 residues. Germline CDR1 is MGHRA and CDR2 is YSYEKL. CDR3 protein: CASSHGQPPETQYF. The CDR3 DNA is TGCGCCAGCAGCCATGGACAACCCCCGGAGACCCAGTACTTC.

In this sample, this clone turned up many times. The genes are TRBV7-2 and TRBJ1-2, with D unresolved. V was clipped by 1 base and J by 4 bases, with 10 bases between them. CDR3 length: 14 amino acids. Germline lookup yields CDR1 SGHTA and CDR2 FQGNSA. CDR3 residues: CASSLGFKGYGYTF. The DNA of the CDR3 is TGTGCCAGCAGCTTAGGATTTAAGGGCTATGGCTACACCTTC.

The rearrangement links TRBV30 to TRBJ1-2; TRBD1 matches 7 bases. The CDR3 has 13 residues. After removal of 1 base from V and 7 bases from J, the junction contained 6 bases not matched to a gene. Germline V CDR1 and CDR2: GTSNPN, SVGIG (reference sequence). The CDR3 loop is CAWSGTGVGGYTF. The DNA for the CDR3 is TGTGCCTGGAGTGGTACAGGGGTCGGTGGCTACACCTTC.

This clone appeared a few times. The chain combines TRBV15 with TRBJ2-5; D is ambiguous. V was clipped by 2 bases and J by 5 bases, with 9 bases between them. The CDR3 runs 13 residues. Germline CDR1 LNHNV, CDR2 YYDKDF (reference sequence). CDR3 in amino acids: CATSRTIEETQYF. As DNA, the CDR3 is TGTGCCACCAGCAGAACTATTGAGGAGACCCAGTACTTC. Complete variable domain (other parts from reference TRBV15 and TRBJ2-5): DAMVIQNPRYQVTQFGKPVTLSCSQTLNHNVMYWYQQKSSQAPKLLFHYYDKDFNNEADTPDNFQSRRPNTSFCFLDIRSPGLGDTAMYLCATSRTIEETQYFGPGTRLLVL.

In its sample, this clone was seen once. The V gene is TRBV14, the J gene TRBJ2-5; D is undetermined. The CDR3 has 13 amino acids. Trimming stripped 1 base from V and 4 bases from J, with 7 bases between. The germline V gene encodes CDR1 SGHDN and CDR2 FVKESK. CDR3 amino acids: CASSQGVRETQYF. CDR3 nucleotides: TGTGCCAGCAGCCAAGGGGTCCGAGAGACCCAGTACTTC.

This clone came up a few times. V usage is TRBV30 and J usage is TRBJ1-5; D unresolved. This CDR3 is built from 13 residues. Germline V gene lookup returns CDR1 GTSNPN and CDR2 SVGIG (reference sequence). With 1 base removed from V and 3 bases from J, the gap between germline ends came to 7 bases. The CDR3 protein is CAWSAGTNQPQHF. CDR3 coding DNA: TGTGCCTGGAGTGCCGGCACCAATCAGCCCCAGCATTTT.

The rearrangement uses TRBV27 and TRBJ1-4, with D unclear. Per the germline V gene, CDR1 is MNHEY and CDR2 is SMNVEV (reference sequence). V was pared by 6 bases and J by 3 bases, with 11 bases between. The CDR3 covers 14 residues. CDR3 coding DNA: TGTGCCAGCAGGTTGACGGGCTCTAATGAAAAACTGTTTTTT. Amino acid sequence: CASRLTGSNEKLFF.

The rearrangement joins TRBV2 to TRBJ1-4, with TRBD1 identical over 8 bases. The germline gives CDR1 SNHLY, CDR2 FYNNEI. With 7 bases clipped from V and 8 bases from J, the junction kept 12 bases outside the gene matches. The CDR3 loop spans 15 amino acids. The chain's CDR3 is CASTYTGGGREKLFF. The CDR3 bases are TGTGCCAGCACGTATACAGGGGGTGGCCGGGAAAAACTGTTTTTT.

The sample holds many counts of this clone. This chain uses TRBV2 with TRBJ1-6; 8 bases fit TRBD1. Germline values: CDR1 SNHLY, CDR2 FYNNEI. This CDR3 spans 14 amino acids. Trimming cost V 6 bases and J 5 bases; bases outside gene matches: 3. The CDR3 reads CASRRQGNNSPLHF. CDR3 coding DNA: TGTGCCAGCAGAAGACAGGGGAATAATTCACCCCTCCACTTT.

This clone has just one count. The gene calls are TRBV2 and TRBJ2-5; no firm D call. TRBJ2-7 matches the DNA end more closely, so the J call is doubtful. This CDR3 has 13 residues. Germline lookup yields CDR1 SNHLY and CDR2 FYNNEI. The CDR3 loop is CASSSIQNYEQYF. The CDR3 DNA is TGTGCCAGCAGTAGCATACAAAACTACGAGCAGTACTTC.

The sample holds a few counts of this clone. The genes are TRBV30 and TRBJ1-6; possible D gene TRBD1, 6 bases. Trimming took off 0 bases at V and 5 bases at J, with 8 bases between the two ends. CDR1 GTSNPN and CDR2 SVGIG come from the germline V gene (reference sequence). This CDR3 spans 14 amino acids. CDR3 DNA: TGTGCCTGGAGTGTGGACAGCAATAATTCACCCCTCCACTTT. Amino acids: CAWSVDSNNSPLHF.

This chain joins TRBV9 and TRBJ2-6, with D tentatively TRBD1 or TRBD2 (6 bases each). Per the germline V gene, CDR1 is SGDLS and CDR2 is YYNGEE. This CDR3 has 16 residues. Trimming left V 7 bases short and J 1 base short, with 15 bases between. Written as DNA, the CDR3 is TGTGCCAGCCTCGGGAGAGGGGGGTCTGGGGCCAACGTCCTGACTTTC. It translates to CASLGRGGSGANVLTF.

V and J are TRBV11-2 and TRBJ2-1; 11 bases agree with TRBD2. With V trimmed by 2 bases and J by 8 bases, 5 bases remained unmatched. CDR1 SGHAT and CDR2 FQNNGV come from the germline V gene. The CDR3 has 15 amino acids. This CDR3 reads CASSLHRTSGYEQFF. The CDR3 DNA follows: TGTGCCAGCAGCTTACACCGGACTAGCGGGTATGAGCAGTTCTTC.

This clone was seen just once. This rearrangement joins TRBV2 to TRBJ1-5; no reliable D call. The V gene lost 3 bases and the J gene lost 7 bases, with 13 bases spanning the gap. The CDR3 has 14 amino acids. Germline lookup yields CDR1 SNHLY and CDR2 FYNNEI. CDR3 DNA: TGTGCCAGCAGTGATGAGGCAGACTTCCAGCCCCAGCATTTT. It translates to CASSDEADFQPQHF. Full variable domain (outside the CDR3, taken from reference TRBV2 and TRBJ1-5): EPEVTQTPSHQVTQMGQEVILRCVPISNHLYFYWYRQILGQKVEFLVSFYNNEISEKSEIFDDQFSVERPDGSNFTLKIRSTKLEDSAMYFCASSDEADFQPQHFGDGTRLSIL.

This chain joins TRBV19 and TRBJ2-3, with D perhaps matching TRBD1 (6 bases). CDR1 is LNHDA and CDR2 is SQIVND in the germline V gene (reference sequence). This CDR3 region has 15 residues. V was shortened by 6 bases and J by 0 bases, with 13 bases between the two germline ends. This CDR3 is CASRARGMSTDTQYF. CDR3 coding DNA: TGTGCCAGTAGGGCAAGGGGGATGAGCACAGATACGCAGTATTTT.

The V and J genes are TRBV6-5 and TRBJ2-5, with D possibly TRBD2 on 7 matching bases. Trimming stripped 6 bases from V and 4 bases from J, with 12 bases between. Germline assignment: CDR1 MNHEY and CDR2 SVGAGI. CDR3 length equals 13 residues. The chain's CDR3 is CASRAGAGETQYF. Written as DNA, the CDR3 is TGTGCCAGCAGGGCGGGGGCTGGAGAGACCCAGTACTTC.

This clone was recorded many times. The J gene is TRBJ1-1, the V gene TRBV2; tentative D call: TRBD1 (5 bases). CDR3 length equals 13 residues. CDR1 and CDR2 from the germline V gene are SNHLY and FYNNEI. V gave up 7 bases and J gave up 6 bases, with 15 bases separating them. CDR3 DNA: TGTGCCAGCACAGGGCTGGAAAACGCTGAAGCTTTCTTT. This encodes CASTGLENAEAFF.